These 14 T cell receptor beta chains originate from one sample sequenced in a study of CD8 T cells in Susac syndrome. Random hexamers were used to reverse transcribe the RNA input (roughly 0.5 to 1 ug). MiXCR, applied by TCRdb to the immunoSEQ multiplex PCR reads, yields one record per CDR3 protein. Of some 200,000 distinct CDR3 sequences listed, over 75% are singletons. Material for sequencing was CD4+ T cells from PBMCs. The source of these receptors is a human donor with Susac syndrome.

This clonotype was picked up one time. The chain links TRBV3-1 to TRBJ2-5; TRBD2 matches at 9 bases. The CDR3 is made up of 16 amino acids. CDR1 LGHDT and CDR2 YNNKEL come from the germline V gene (reference sequence). J gave up 4 bases and V 2 bases, and 8 bases lay outside the gene matches. The CDR3, as DNA: TGTGCCAGCAGCCAAAATAGCGGGAGTAGGGGAGAGACCCAGTACTTC. It encodes CASSQNSGSRGETQYF.

This clonotype was detected only once. The chain has TRBV2 and TRBJ2-7, with D uncertain. Trimming stripped 4 bases from V and 5 bases from J, with 3 bases between. Looked up from germline, CDR1 is SNHLY and CDR2 is FYNNEI. The CDR3 is 10 residues long. The CDR3 loop is CASSVHEQYF. The CDR3 coding sequence is TGTGCCAGCAGTGTCCACGAGCAGTACTTC.

This clonotype was found a few times. The CDR3 end shows no conserved phenylalanine or tryptophan, and so a read error is likely. CDR3 bases: TGCAGCGTCGCCGGGACAGGGGCGTACGAGCAGTACCTC. Amino acids: CSVAGTGAYEQYL. The rearrangement uses TRBV29-1 and TRBJ2-7; 10 positions match TRBD1. The CDR3 totals 13 residues. The trim removed 6 bases at V and 4 bases at J, leaving 6 bases unmatched. Germline V gene data show CDR1 as SQVTM and CDR2 as ANQGSEA.

This chain links TRBV20-1 with TRBJ1-2; 8 positions match TRBD1. This CDR3 region has 13 residues. CDR1 is DFQATT, CDR2 SNEGSKA, per germline (reference sequence). The CDR3 loop reads CNGGTGPSYGYTF. In DNA, the CDR3 is TGCAACGGAGGGACAGGCCCATCCTATGGCTACACCTTC.

V is TRBV24-1 and J is TRBJ2-3, with 11 bases aligning to TRBD2. The V segment lost 4 bases and the J segment 5 bases; nucleotides outside the gene matches: 7. This CDR3 is 16 amino acids long. Germline V gene lookup returns CDR1 KGHDR and CDR2 SFDVKD. The CDR3 DNA reads TGTGCCACCAGTGACCCCACTAGCGGGAGAGTAGATACGCAGTATTTT. Amino acids: CATSDPTSGRVDTQYF.

The chain joins TRBV5-1 to TRBJ1-4; no clear D. The germline V gene has CDR1 SGHRS and CDR2 YFSETQ. The V and J ends lost 4 bases and 4 bases respectively, with 11 bases between them. This CDR3 contains 14 residues. In nucleotides, the CDR3 is TGCGCCAGCAGCCCCGGTCGGGGTAATGAAAAACTGTTTTTT. Protein product: CASSPGRGNEKLFF.

Concerning this clonotype: The junction and the germline gene differ at one end; a read error may be behind it. The J gene is TRBJ2-5, the V gene TRBV4-2, with TRBD2 matching 8 bases. CDR1 and CDR2 from the germline V gene are LGHNA and YNFKEQ. The CDR3 extends over 17 amino acids. DNA of the CDR3: TGTGCCAGCAGGCAAGAGTCAACGGGGGGGATCCAAGAGACCCAGTACTTC. It encodes CASRQESTGGIQETQYF.

The chain couples TRBV19 to TRBJ1-2; no definite D call. Germline CDR1 is LNHDA and CDR2 is SQIVND (reference sequence). The V and J ends lost 5 bases and 7 bases respectively, with 14 bases between them. The CDR3 extends over 13 amino acids. CDR3 residues: CASSSTEGSGYTF. CDR3 sequence (DNA): TGTGCCAGTAGTTCCACAGAAGGCTCTGGCTACACCTTC.

The chain carries TRBV2 and TRBJ1-6; possible D gene TRBD1, 5 bases. This CDR3 spans 15 amino acids. Germline lookup yields CDR1 SNHLY and CDR2 FYNNEI. The V end lost 7 bases, the J end lost 9 bases, and 19 bases lay between the germline ends. Written as DNA, the CDR3 is TGTGCCAGCAAGCTGTTGACAGCAGGTGGTTCACCCCTCCACTTT. This translates into CASKLLTAGGSPLHF. The whole variable domain, filled in from reference TRBV2 and TRBJ1-6, reads EPEVTQTPSHQVTQMGQEVILRCVPISNHLYFYWYRQILGQKVEFLVSFYNNEISEKSEIFDDQFSVERPDGSNFTLKIRSTKLEDSAMYFCASKLLTAGGSPLHFGNGTRLTVT.

The V and J genes are TRBV12-3 or TRBV12-4 and TRBJ2-6; no clear D. V dropped 6 bases and J dropped 0 bases, with 9 bases sitting between them. This CDR3 spans 15 amino acids. The CDR3 region is CASSLGYSGANVLTF. CDR3 nucleotide sequence: TGTGCCAGCAGCCTAGGTTACTCTGGGGCCAACGTCCTGACTTTC.

In this sample, this clonotype turned up a few times. V gene TRBV12-3 or TRBV12-4 combines with J gene TRBJ1-1; D possibly corresponds to TRBD1 (5 bases). This CDR3 contains 14 residues. The germline V and J ends were trimmed by 3 bases and 1 base, with 9 bases remaining between them. CDR3 DNA sequence: TGTGCCAGCAGTTTCCAGGGCGCGAACACTGAAGCTTTCTTT. Its protein product is CASSFQGANTEAFF.

The chain couples TRBV9 to TRBJ1-1; D might be TRBD1 (6 bases). V lost 3 bases to trimming and J lost 4 bases, with 16 bases between them. This CDR3 contains 15 residues. Germline CDR1 is SGDLS and CDR2 is YYNGEE. CDR3 sequence: CASSGHPGHITEAFF. For the CDR3, the DNA is TGTGCCAGCAGCGGTCATCCGGGACACATCACTGAAGCTTTCTTT.

The V call is TRBV6-1, the J call TRBJ2-2; 8 bases align to TRBD1. V trimming: 2 bases; J trimming: 1 base; junction bases outside the gene matches: 3. CDR3 length equals 16 residues. Germline V gives CDR1 MNHNS, CDR2 SASEGT. CDR3 coding DNA: TGTGCCAGCAGTGAACCCGGACAGGGGAACACCGGGGAGCTGTTTTTT. This encodes CASSEPGQGNTGELFF.

The V and J genes are TRBV20-1 and TRBJ1-1; 8 bases match TRBD1. In germline, CDR1 is DFQATT, CDR2 SNEGSKA (reference sequence). J lost 3 bases, V lost 8 bases, and 8 bases had no gene match. The CDR3 runs 13 residues. The CDR3 DNA is TGCAGTTACAGGGGGAGGGTGGACACTGAAGCTTTCTTT. Translated: CSYRGRVDTEAFF.